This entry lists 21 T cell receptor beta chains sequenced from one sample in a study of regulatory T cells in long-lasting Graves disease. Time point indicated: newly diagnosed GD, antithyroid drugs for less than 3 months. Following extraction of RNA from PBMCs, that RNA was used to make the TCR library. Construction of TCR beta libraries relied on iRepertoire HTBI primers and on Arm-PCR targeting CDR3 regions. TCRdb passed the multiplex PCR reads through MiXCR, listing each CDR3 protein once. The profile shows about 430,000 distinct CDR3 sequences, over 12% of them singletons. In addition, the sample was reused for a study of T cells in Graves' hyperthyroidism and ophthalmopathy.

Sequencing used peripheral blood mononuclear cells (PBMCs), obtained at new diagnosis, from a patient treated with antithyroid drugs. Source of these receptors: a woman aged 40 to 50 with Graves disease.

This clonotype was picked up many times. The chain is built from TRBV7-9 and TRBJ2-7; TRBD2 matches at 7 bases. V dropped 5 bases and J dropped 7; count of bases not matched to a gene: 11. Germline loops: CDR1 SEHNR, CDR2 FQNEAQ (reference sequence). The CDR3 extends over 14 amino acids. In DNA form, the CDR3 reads TGTGCCAGCAGCCCCGTCGAGGGAGGGGATGAGCAGTACTTC. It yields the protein CASSPVEGGDEQYF. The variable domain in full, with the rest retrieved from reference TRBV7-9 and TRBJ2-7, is DTGVSQNPRHKITKRGQNVTFRCDPISEHNRLYWYRQTLGQGPEFLTYFQNEAQLEKSRLLSDRFSAERPKGSFSTLEIQRTEQGDSAMYLCASSPVEGGDEQYFGPGTRLTVT.

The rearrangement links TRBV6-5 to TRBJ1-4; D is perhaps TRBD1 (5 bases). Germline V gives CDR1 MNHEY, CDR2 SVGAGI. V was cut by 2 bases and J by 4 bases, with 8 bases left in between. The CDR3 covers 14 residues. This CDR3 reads CASSYTTVNEKLFF. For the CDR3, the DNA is TGTGCCAGCAGTTACACGACAGTTAATGAAAAACTGTTTTTT.

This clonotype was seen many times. Written as DNA, the CDR3 is TGTGCCAGCAGTCGCTTGGAAGCTTTCTTT. Translated: CASSRLEAFF. This chain links TRBV28 with TRBJ1-1; no clear D. Germline CDR1 is MDHEN and CDR2 is SYDVKM. This CDR3 is built from 10 residues. The V and J ends lost 5 bases and 8 bases respectively, with 6 bases between them.

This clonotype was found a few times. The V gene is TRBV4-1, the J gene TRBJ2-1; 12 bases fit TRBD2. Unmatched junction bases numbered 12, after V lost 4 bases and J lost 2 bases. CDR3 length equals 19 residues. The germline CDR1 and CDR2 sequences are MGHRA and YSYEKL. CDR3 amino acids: CASSLPGLAGLPTYNEQFF. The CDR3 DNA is TGCGCCAGCAGCCTCCCGGGACTAGCGGGCCTTCCCACCTACAATGAGCAGTTCTTC.

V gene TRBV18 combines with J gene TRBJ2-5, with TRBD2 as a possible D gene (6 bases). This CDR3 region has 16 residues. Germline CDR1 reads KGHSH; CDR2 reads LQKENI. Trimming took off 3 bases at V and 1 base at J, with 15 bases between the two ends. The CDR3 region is CASSPGLTSSQETQYF. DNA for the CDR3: TGTGCCAGCTCACCCGGGCTTACTAGCAGCCAAGAGACCCAGTACTTC.

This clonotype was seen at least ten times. CDR3 region: CASSQEDSTTGNTIYF. The CDR3 DNA sequence: TGTGCCAGCAGCCAAGAGGACTCTACAACTGGAAACACCATATATTTT. The V gene is TRBV7-2, the J gene TRBJ1-3; D is ambiguous. This CDR3 region has 16 residues. Germline values: CDR1 SGHTA, CDR2 FQGNSA. V dropped 5 bases and J dropped 2 bases, with 16 bases sitting between them.

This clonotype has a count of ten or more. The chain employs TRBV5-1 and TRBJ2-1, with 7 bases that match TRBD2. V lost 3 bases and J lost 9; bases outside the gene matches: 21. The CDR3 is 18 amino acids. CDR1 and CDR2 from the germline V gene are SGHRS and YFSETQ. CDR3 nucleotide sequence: TGCGCCAGCAGCTCGGGCGGGAGCAGGATCGGAACTAAATTTGAGCAGTTCTTC. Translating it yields CASSSGGSRIGTKFEQFF.

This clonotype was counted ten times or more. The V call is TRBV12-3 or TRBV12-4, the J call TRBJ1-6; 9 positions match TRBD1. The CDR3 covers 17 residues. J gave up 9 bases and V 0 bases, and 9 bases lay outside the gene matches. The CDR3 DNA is TGTGCCAGCAGTTTAGCGGGGGGACAGGGCGTCGGTTCACCCCTCCACTTT. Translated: CASSLAGGQGVGSPLHF.

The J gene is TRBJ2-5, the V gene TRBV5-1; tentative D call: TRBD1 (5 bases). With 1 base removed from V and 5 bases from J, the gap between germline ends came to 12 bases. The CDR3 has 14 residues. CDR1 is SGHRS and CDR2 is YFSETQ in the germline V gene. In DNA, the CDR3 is TGCGCCAGCAGCTTGAAGCAGGGCCGGGAGACCCAGTACTTC. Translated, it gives CASSLKQGRETQYF.

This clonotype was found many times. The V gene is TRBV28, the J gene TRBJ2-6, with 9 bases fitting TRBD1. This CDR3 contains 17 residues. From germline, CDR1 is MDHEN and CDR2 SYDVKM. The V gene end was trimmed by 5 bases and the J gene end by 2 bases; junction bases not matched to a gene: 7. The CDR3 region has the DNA TGTGCCAGCAGTCCCAGGACAGGGGTACCTGGGGCCAACGTCCTGACTTTC. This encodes CASSPRTGVPGANVLTF.

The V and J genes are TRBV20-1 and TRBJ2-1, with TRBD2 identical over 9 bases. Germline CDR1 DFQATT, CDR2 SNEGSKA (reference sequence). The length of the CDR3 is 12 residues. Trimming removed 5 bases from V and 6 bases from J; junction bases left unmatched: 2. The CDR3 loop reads CSADSGSNEQFF. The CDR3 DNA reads TGCAGTGCTGATAGCGGGAGCAATGAGCAGTTCTTC.

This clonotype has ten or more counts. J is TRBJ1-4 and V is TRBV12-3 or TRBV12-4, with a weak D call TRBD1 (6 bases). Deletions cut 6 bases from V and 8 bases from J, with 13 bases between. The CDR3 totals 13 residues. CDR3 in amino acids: CASSPWGREKLFF. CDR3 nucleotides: TGTGCCAGCAGCCCGTGGGGGCGGGAAAAACTGTTTTTT.

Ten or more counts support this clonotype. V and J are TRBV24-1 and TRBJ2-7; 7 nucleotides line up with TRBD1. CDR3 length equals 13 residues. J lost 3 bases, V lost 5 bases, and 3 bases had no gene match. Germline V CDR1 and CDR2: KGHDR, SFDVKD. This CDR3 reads CATSAGTDYEQYF. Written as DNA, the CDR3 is TGTGCCACCAGTGCCGGGACAGACTACGAGCAGTACTTC.

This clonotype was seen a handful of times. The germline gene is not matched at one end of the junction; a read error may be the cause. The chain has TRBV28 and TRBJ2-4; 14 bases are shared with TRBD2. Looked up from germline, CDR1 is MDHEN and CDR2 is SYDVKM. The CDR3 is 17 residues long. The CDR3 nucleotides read TGTGCCAGCAGTTTGGGGGGACTAGCGGGAGCCAAAAACATTCGGTACTTC. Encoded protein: CASSLGGLAGAKNIRYF.

The CDR3 nucleotides are TGCAGTGCTAGAGATGGGACTAGCGGGAGATCTTATACGCAGTATTTT. This translates into CSARDGTSGRSYTQYF. The rearrangement joins TRBV20-1 to TRBJ2-3; 14 bases map to TRBD2. This CDR3 spans 16 amino acids. The V and J ends lost 0 bases and 7 bases, in that order; junction bases with no gene match: 6. The germline V gene has CDR1 DFQATT and CDR2 SNEGSKA (reference sequence).

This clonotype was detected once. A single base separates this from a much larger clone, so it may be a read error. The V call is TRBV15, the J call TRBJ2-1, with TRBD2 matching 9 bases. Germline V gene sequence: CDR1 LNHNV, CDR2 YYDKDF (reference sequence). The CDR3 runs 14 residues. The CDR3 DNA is TGTGTCACGAAGACTAGCGGAATCTTCAATGAGCAGTTCTTC. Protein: CVTKTSGIFNEQFF.

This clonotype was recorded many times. The CDR3 reads CASSFRGGNTEAFF. CDR3 nucleotide sequence: TGTGCCAGCAGTTTTCGGGGCGGAAACACTGAAGCTTTCTTT. The chain is built from TRBV12-3 or TRBV12-4 and TRBJ1-1, with a weak D call TRBD1 (5 bases). The CDR3 loop spans 14 amino acids. V was trimmed by 3 bases and J by 2 bases, leaving 10 bases between them.

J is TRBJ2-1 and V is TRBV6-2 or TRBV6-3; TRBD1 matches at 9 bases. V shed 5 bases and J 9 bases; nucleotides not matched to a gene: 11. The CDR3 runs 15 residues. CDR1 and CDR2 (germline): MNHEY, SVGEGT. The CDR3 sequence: CASSVAGTGSIEQFF. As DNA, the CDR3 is TGTGCCAGCAGTGTAGCCGGGACAGGGTCCATTGAGCAGTTCTTC.

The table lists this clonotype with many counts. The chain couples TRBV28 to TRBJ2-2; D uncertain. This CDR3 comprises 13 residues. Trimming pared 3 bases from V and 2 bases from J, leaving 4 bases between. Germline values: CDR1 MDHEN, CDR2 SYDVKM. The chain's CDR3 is CASSFDNTGELFF. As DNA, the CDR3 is TGTGCCAGCAGTTTCGACAACACCGGGGAGCTGTTTTTT.

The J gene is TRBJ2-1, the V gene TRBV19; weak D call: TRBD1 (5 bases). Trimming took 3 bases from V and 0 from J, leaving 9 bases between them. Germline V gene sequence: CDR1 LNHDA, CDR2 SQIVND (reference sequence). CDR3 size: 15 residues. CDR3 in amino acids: CASSMQGNSYNEQFF. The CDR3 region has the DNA TGTGCCAGTAGTATGCAGGGAAACTCCTACAATGAGCAGTTCTTC.

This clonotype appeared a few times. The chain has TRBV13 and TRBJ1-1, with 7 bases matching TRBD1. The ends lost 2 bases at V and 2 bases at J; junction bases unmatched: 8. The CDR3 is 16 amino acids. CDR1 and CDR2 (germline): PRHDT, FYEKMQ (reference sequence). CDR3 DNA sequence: TGTGCCAGCAGCTTAAGAGGGGGCGTCCGAAACACTGAAGCTTTCTTT. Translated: CASSLRGGVRNTEAFF.